This T cell receptor beta chain was sequenced during a study of T-cell reconstitution after alpha-beta-depleted transplantation in children. Study-wide results and limits: For some patients, TCRbeta diversity was high at day 60 because of recipient T cells and thymic progenitors that survived.

Regarding this clonotype: Its cognate antigen is unknown. At one end, the junction sequence differs from germline, possibly due to a read error.

Unique molecular identifiers were incorporated when the TCRbeta library was constructed. TCRdb re-called the PCR reads through MiXCR, storing one row per CDR3 protein. This table holds some 550,000 distinct CDR3 sequences, more than 20% found once. This TCR was recovered from a boy under three years old who had a stem cell transplant for acute myeloid leukemia, so the T cells may come from the graft donor. The sequencing used PBMCs, mostly from graft donor cells, collected 360 days after TCRalphabeta/CD19-depleted stem cell transplant.

DNA of the CDR3: TGTGCCAGCAGCCCCTTTCTCCGGGGCACGCTCCACTCAGTCGCCTTC. It encodes CASSPFLRGTLHSVAF. This chain links TRBV7-7 with TRBJ1-2; D may be TRBD1 (5 bases). This CDR3 has 16 amino acids. Germline CDR1 and CDR2: SSHAT and FNYEAQ (reference sequence).